A selection of T cell receptor beta chains follows, all from one sample in a study of a mutant IDH1 vaccine in newly diagnosed glioma. These receptors' targets are unknown. Method: immunoSEQ multiplex PCR; TCRdb's copy keeps in-frame clones and lacks some. Altogether tens of thousands of clones are present, 84% being singletons, with the ten largest covering 4% to 5%. The input for sequencing was PBMCs, taken from a glioma patient whose treatment included an IDH1 peptide vaccine. Source of these receptors: a man aged 25-45 years with glioma. Each CDR3 is given with its conserved first and last residue. The D gene is left open where the match is weak. The size field is filled for only some rows; it gives once, few, many or a size class.

. | TRBD2 | TRBJ2-1 | TRBV5-4 | CASSISGVDNEQFF | TGTGCCAGCAGCATAAGCGGGGTCGACAATGAGCAGTTCTTC
. | . | TRBJ1-1 | TRBV19 | CASSIRASEAFF | TGTGCCAGTAGTATCAGGGCGTCTGAAGCTTTCTTT
. | TRBD1 | TRBJ1-6 | TRBV7-6 | CASSLSSWPGTEFRSLHF | TGTGCCAGCAGCTTGTCTTCTTGGCCCGGGACAGAGTTTCGGAGCCTCCACTTT
. | TRBD1 | TRBJ2-7 | TRBV5-8 | CASSWGQGAYEQYF | TGTGCCAGCAGCTGGGGGCAGGGGGCCTACGAGCAGTACTTC
. | TRBD1 | TRBJ1-2 | TRBV11-2 | CASSSTGPYGYTF | TGTGCCAGCAGCTCGACAGGGCCCTATGGCTACACCTTC
. | TRBD1 | TRBJ2-7 | TRBV6-5 | CASSYAQGTGSYEQYF | TGTGCCAGCAGTTACGCACAGGGGACGGGGAGCTACGAGCAGTACTTC
. | . | TRBJ2-3 | TRBV5-1 | CASSLGADAGRTDTQYF | TGCGCCAGCAGCTTGGGAGCCGATGCGGGTCGCACAGATACGCAGTATTTT
. | . | TRBJ2-7 | TRBV6-1 | CASSEVSLVNPLKYEQYF | TGTGCCAGCAGTGAAGTGAGTCTGGTAAACCCCCTAAAATACGAGCAGTACTTC
. | . | TRBJ1-1 | TRBV6-5 | CASSYLGTEAFF | TGTGCCAGCAGTTACCTGGGCACTGAAGCTTTCTTT
. | . | TRBJ2-3 | TRBV9 | CASSVALSGAPTQYF | TGTGCCAGCAGCGTAGCTTTGTCGGGAGCGCCCACGCAGTATTTT
. | TRBD1 | TRBJ2-7 | TRBV11-3 | CASSDRTGYEQYF | TGTGCCAGCAGCGACCGGACAGGTTACGAGCAGTACTTC
. | TRBD1 | TRBJ1-4 | TRBV7-9 | CASSSGQVRAGNEKLFF | TGTGCCAGCAGTTCAGGACAGGTTCGGGCTGGTAATGAAAAACTGTTTTTT
. | TRBD2 | TRBJ2-3 | TRBV19 | CASSMGGATDTQYF | TGTGCCAGTAGTATGGGAGGGGCCACAGATACGCAGTATTTT
. | . | TRBJ1-6 | TRBV14 | CASSHSGVYNSPLHF | TGTGCCAGCAGCCACTCCGGGGTGTATAATTCACCCCTCCACTTT
once | . | TRBJ2-1 | TRBV25-1 | CASSESRQIYNEQFF | TGTGCCAGCAGTGAATCTCGACAGATCTACAATGAGCAGTTCTTC
. | . | TRBJ2-3 | TRBV7-8 | CASSGLLADTQYF | TGTGCCAGCAGCGGGTTACTAGCAGATACGCAGTATTTT
once | TRBD1 | TRBJ1-2 | TRBV10-2 | CASSERGQGLSNYGYTF | TGCGCCAGCAGTGAGAGGGGACAGGGCCTATCTAACTATGGCTACACCTTC
. | . | TRBJ1-2 | TRBV7-8 | CASSLRFNRDHGYTF | TGTGCCAGCAGCTTAAGGTTCAACAGGGATCATGGCTACACCTTC
. | . | TRBJ1-2 | TRBV18 | CASSKGGYNYGYTF | TGTGCCAGCTCAAAGGGGGGCTATAACTATGGCTACACCTTC
few | TRBD1 | TRBJ2-7 | TRBV10-1 | CASSVGSGQGAYEQYF | TGCGCCAGCAGTGTTGGGTCCGGACAGGGGGCCTACGAGCAGTACTTC
. | . | TRBJ2-7 | TRBV5-1 | CASRRAPVYEQYF | TGCGCCAGCAGGAGAGCACCGGTGTACGAGCAGTACTTC
. | . | TRBJ2-5 | TRBV5-1 | CASSLGERGTQYF | TGCGCCAGCAGCTTGGGTGAAAGGGGGACCCAGTACTTC
. | TRBD2 | TRBJ2-7 | TRBV2 | CASRKKRLADSSSYEQYF | TGTGCCAGCAGGAAGAAAAGACTAGCGGACTCTAGCTCCTACGAGCAGTACTTC
. | TRBD1 | TRBJ2-3 | TRBV4-2 | CASSQGPGQGLLADTQYF | TGTGCCAGCAGCCAAGGTCCGGGACAGGGATTATTAGCAGATACGCAGTATTTT
. | TRBD1 | TRBJ1-1 | TRBV2 | CASSESDRGYVDTEAFF | TGTGCCAGCAGTGAATCCGACAGGGGGTATGTAGACACTGAAGCTTTCTTT
. | . | TRBJ1-4 | TRBV11-2 | CASSPSQGTEKLFF | TGTGCCAGCAGCCCATCACAGGGTACTGAAAAACTGTTTTTT
. | TRBD2 | TRBJ2-7 | TRBV6-5 | CASSGGLAGGYEQYF | TGTGCCAGCAGCGGGGGACTAGCGGGGGGCTACGAGCAGTACTTC
. | TRBD1 | TRBJ1-2 | TRBV10-2 | CASSGTGDYGYTF | TGCGCCAGCAGCGGGACAGGGGATTATGGCTACACCTTC
. | TRBD2 | TRBJ2-5 | TRBV5-1 | CASSLAGGDETQYF | TGCGCCAGCAGCTTGGCGGGGGGAGATGAGACCCAGTACTTC
. | TRBD1 | TRBJ1-1 | TRBV5-1 | CASSSSGRTGLLPEAFF | TGCGCCAGCAGCTCGTCTGGGCGGACAGGGCTTCTTCCTGAAGCTTTCTTT
. | TRBD2 | TRBJ2-7 | TRBV11-2 | CASSPRSGGAPEQYF | TGTGCCAGCAGCCCGAGAAGCGGGGGGGCCCCTGAGCAGTACTTC
. | TRBD2 | TRBJ2-2 | TRBV7-2 | CASRRGGSTGELFF | TGTGCCAGCAGGCGGGGGGGAAGCACCGGGGAGCTGTTTTTT
. | TRBD1 | TRBJ1-4 | TRBV12-5 | CASGLGTGRYNEKLFF | TGTGCTAGTGGTTTGGGGACAGGGAGGTATAATGAAAAACTGTTTTTT
. | . | TRBJ2-3 | TRBV6-6 | CASSPGPTDTQYF | TGTGCCAGCAGTCCCGGCCCCACAGATACGCAGTATTTT
. | . | TRBJ2-5 | TRBV12-5 | CASGLVPAPSFEKTQYF | TGTGCTAGTGGTTTGGTACCCGCACCATCCTTCGAGAAGACCCAGTACTTC
few | . | TRBJ1-1 | TRBV19 | CASSIWGSTEAFF | TGTGCCAGTAGTATTTGGGGGAGCACTGAAGCTTTCTTT
. | . | TRBJ2-3 | TRBV10-2 | CASSERQDTDTQYF | TGCGCCAGCAGTGAGCGACAAGACACAGATACGCAGTATTTT
. | . | TRBJ1-6 | TRBV28 | CASSFGSPSRSPLHF | TGTGCCAGCAGTTTCGGCAGCCCGAGTCGTTCACCCCTCCACTTT
few | . | TRBJ2-2 | TRBV7-9 | CASSLYTTGELFF | TGTGCCAGCAGCCTCTACACCACCGGGGAGCTGTTTTTT
. | . | TRBJ2-2 | TRBV10-1 | CASLAPNTGELFF | TGCGCAAGTCTAGCGCCGAACACCGGGGAGCTGTTTTTT
. | . | TRBJ1-2 | TRBV5-1 | CASSLDPDSANYGYTF | TGCGCCAGCAGCTTGGACCCGGACAGCGCTAACTATGGCTACACCTTC
. | . | TRBJ1-1 | TRBV15 | CATSRPSSGRTEAFF | TGTGCCACCAGCAGGCCCTCTTCAGGGAGGACTGAAGCTTTCTTT
once | TRBD1 | TRBJ1-2 | TRBV10-2 | CASSEGRGGRPYGYTF | TGCGCCAGCAGTGAGGGCAGGGGGGGCCGGCCCTATGGCTACACCTTC
. | . | TRBJ1-1 | TRBV5-5 | CASGMNTEAFF | TGTGCCAGCGGAATGAACACTGAAGCTTTCTTT
once | TRBD2 | TRBJ2-4 | TRBV4-2 | CASSQRLAGGRGNIQYF | TGTGCCAGCAGCCAACGACTAGCGGGGGGCCGAGGAAACATTCAGTACTTC
. | TRBD1 | TRBJ1-6 | TRBV15 | CATSRDGRGQNNSPLHF | TGTGCCACCAGCAGAGATGGTCGGGGACAGAATAATTCACCCCTCCACTTT